What follows describes a single T cell receptor beta chain. Germline V gene data show CDR1 as LGHDT and CDR2 as YNNKEL (reference sequence). The CDR3 totals 18 residues. V gave up 3 bases and J gave up 3 bases; unmatched junction bases: 9. This entry belongs to a study of blood T cell repertoires in COVID-19. Original analysis: Reference gene primer amplification yielded estimated nucleated cell counts. Measured with immunoSEQ multiplex PCR; TCRdb has only the in-frame clones, and not every one. V and J calls plus clone size are reproduced from that table; the DNA served to infer D and trimming. The sample consists of about 60,000 clones, about 90% of them appearing once.

Sequenced: peripheral blood. The TCR comes from a human donor with active COVID-19. The donor label of this sample is uncertain. The rearrangement uses TRBV3-1 (or the pseudogene TRBV3-2) and TRBJ2-6; 9 bases are shared with TRBD2. DNA of the CDR3: TGTGCCAGCAGCCACCAGGGCGCGGGGGGGCTTGGGGCCAACGTCCTGACTTTC. Residues: CASSHQGAGGLGANVLTF.